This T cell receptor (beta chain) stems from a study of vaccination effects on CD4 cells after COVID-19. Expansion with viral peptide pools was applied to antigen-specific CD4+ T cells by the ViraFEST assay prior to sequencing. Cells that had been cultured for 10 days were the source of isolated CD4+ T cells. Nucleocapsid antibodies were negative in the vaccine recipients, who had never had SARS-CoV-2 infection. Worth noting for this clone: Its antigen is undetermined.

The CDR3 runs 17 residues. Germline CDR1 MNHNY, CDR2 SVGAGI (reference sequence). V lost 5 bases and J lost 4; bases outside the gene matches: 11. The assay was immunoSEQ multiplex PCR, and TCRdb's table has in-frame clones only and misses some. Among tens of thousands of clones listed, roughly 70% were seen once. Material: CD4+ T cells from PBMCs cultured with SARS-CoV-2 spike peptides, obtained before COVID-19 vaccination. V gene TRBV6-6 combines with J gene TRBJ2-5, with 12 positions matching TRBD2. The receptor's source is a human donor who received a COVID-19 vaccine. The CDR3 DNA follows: TGTGCCAGCAGTCAGGCTAGCGGGAGGGCCGTCAGAGAGACCCAGTACTTC. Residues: CASSQASGRAVRETQYF.